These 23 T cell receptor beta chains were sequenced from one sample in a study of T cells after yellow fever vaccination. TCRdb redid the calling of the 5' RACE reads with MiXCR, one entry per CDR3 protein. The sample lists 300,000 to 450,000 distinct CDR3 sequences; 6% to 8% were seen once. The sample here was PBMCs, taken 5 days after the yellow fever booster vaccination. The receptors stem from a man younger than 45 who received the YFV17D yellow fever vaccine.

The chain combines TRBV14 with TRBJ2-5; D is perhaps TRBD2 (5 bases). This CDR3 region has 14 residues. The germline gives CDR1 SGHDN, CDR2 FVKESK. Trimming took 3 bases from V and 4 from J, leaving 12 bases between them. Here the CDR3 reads CASSHLGSAETQYF. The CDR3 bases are TGTGCCAGCAGCCACCTGGGTAGCGCAGAGACCCAGTACTTC.

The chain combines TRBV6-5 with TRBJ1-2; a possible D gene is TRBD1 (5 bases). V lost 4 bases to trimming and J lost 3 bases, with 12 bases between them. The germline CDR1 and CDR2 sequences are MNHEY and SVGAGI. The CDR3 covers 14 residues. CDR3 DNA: TGTGCCAGCAGTTTAGGGACGCTAGACTATGGCTACACCTTC. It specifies CASSLGTLDYGYTF.

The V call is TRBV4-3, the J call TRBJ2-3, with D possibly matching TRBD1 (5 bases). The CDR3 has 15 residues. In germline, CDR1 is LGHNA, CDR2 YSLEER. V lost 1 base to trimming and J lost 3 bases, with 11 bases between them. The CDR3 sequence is CASSQAGAVTDTQYF. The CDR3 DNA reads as TGCGCCAGCAGCCAAGCTGGGGCAGTGACAGATACGCAGTATTTT.

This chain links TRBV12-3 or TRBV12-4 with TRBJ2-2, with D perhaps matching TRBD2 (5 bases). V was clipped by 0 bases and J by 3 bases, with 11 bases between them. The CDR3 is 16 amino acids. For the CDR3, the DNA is TGTGCCAGCAGTTTAGCATCCGGGGTAGACACCGGGGAGCTGTTTTTT. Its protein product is CASSLASGVDTGELFF.

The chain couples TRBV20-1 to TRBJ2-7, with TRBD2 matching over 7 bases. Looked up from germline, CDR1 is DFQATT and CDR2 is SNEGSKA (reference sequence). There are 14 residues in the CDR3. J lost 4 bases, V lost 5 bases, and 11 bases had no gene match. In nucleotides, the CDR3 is TGCAGTGCTTCCAGCGGCGGGAGACTGTACGAGCAGTACTTC. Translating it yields CSASSGGRLYEQYF.

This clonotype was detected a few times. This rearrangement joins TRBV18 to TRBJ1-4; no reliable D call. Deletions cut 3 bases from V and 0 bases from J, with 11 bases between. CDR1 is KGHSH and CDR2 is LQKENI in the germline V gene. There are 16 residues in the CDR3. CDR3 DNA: TGTGCCAGCTCACCTTTGGAATTTACAACTAATGAAAAACTGTTTTTT. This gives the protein CASSPLEFTTNEKLFF.

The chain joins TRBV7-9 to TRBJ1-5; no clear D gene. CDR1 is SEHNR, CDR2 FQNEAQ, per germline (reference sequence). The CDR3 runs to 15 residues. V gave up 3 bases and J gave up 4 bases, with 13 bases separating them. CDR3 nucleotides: TGTGCCAGCAGCTTTGAGGACGTGGGAAATCAGCCCCAGCATTTT. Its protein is CASSFEDVGNQPQHF.

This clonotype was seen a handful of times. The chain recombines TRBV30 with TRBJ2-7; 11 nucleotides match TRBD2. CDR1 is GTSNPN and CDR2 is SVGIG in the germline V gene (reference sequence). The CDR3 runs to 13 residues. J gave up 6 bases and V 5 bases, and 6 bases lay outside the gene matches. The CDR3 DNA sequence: TGTGCCTGGGCGACTAGCGGGATCTCCGAGCAGTACTTC. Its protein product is CAWATSGISEQYF.

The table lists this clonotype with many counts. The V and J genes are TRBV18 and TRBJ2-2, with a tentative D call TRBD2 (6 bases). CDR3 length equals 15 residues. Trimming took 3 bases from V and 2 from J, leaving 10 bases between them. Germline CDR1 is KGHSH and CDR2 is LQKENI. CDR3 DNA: TGTGCCAGCTCACCTGGGACTCGAAACACCGGGGAGCTGTTTTTT. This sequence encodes CASSPGTRNTGELFF. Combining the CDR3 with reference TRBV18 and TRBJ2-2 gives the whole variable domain NAGVMQNPRHLVRRRGQEARLRCSPMKGHSHVYWYRQLPEEGLKFMVYLQKENIIDESGMPKERFSAEFPKEGPSILRIQQVVRGDSAAYFCASSPGTRNTGELFFGEGSRLTVL.

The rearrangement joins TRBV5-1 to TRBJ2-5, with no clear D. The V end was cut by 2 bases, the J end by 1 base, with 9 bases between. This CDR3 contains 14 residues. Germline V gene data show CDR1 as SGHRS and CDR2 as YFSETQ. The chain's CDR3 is CASSLVAVQETQYF. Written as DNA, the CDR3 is TGCGCCAGCAGCTTAGTTGCGGTCCAAGAGACCCAGTACTTC.

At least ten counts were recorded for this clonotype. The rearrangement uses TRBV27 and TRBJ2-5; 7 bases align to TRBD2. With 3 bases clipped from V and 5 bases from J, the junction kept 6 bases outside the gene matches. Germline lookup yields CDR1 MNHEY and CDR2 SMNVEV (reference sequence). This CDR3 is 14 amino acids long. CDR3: CASSFREGWETQYF. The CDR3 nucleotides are TGTGCCAGCAGTTTTAGGGAGGGTTGGGAGACCCAGTACTTC.

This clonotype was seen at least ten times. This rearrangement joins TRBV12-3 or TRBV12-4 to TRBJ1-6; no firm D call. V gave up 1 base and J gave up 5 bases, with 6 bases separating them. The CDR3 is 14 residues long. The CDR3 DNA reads TGTGCCAGCAGTTTAGACAGCAATAATTCACCCCTCCACTTT. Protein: CASSLDSNNSPLHF.

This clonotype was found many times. CDR3 nucleotide sequence: TGTGCCAGCGGAGCGGGCGTCCTTGACAATGAGCAGTTCTTC. Protein: CASGAGVLDNEQFF. The rearrangement joins TRBV7-9 to TRBJ2-1; D possibly corresponds to TRBD2 (6 bases). V lost 8 bases and J 5 bases, leaving 16 bases between the germline ends. Germline CDR1 is SEHNR and CDR2 is FQNEAQ (reference sequence). This CDR3 is 14 amino acids long.

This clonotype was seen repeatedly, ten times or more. The CDR3 DNA is TGTGCCAGCAGCTCCCCGGGCGATTCACCCCTCCACTTT. Translated: CASSSPGDSPLHF. This chain connects TRBV7-2 to TRBJ1-6; D ambiguous. Looked up from germline, CDR1 is SGHTA and CDR2 is FQGNSA. Trimming removed 4 bases at V and 8 bases at J, with 9 bases between. This CDR3 is 13 amino acids long. The full variable domain, in which reference TRBV7-2 and TRBJ1-6 provide the parts outside the CDR3, is GAGVSQSPSNKVTEKGKDVELRCDPISGHTALYWYRQSLGQGLEFLIYFQGNSAPDKSGLPSDRFSAERTGGSVSTLTIQRTQQEDSAVYLCASSSPGDSPLHFGNGTRLTVT.

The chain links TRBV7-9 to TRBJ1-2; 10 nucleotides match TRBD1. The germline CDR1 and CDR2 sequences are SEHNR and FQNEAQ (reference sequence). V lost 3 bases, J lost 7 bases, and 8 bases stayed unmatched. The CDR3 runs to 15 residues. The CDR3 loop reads CASSLGTGALGGYTF. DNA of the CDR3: TGTGCCAGCAGCTTGGGGACAGGGGCTCTGGGTGGCTACACCTTC.

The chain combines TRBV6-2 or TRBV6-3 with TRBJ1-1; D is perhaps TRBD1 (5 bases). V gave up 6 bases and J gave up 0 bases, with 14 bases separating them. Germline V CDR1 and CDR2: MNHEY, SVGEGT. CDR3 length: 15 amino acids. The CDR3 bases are TGTGCCAGCAGGTCCGGACAACTTATGAACACTGAAGCTTTCTTT. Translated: CASRSGQLMNTEAFF.

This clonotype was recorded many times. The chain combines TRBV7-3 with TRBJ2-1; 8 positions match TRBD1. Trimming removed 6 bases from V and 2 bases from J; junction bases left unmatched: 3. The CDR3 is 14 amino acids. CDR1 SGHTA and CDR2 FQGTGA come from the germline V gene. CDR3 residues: CASRLTGAYNEQFF. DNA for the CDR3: TGTGCCAGCAGGTTGACAGGGGCCTACAATGAGCAGTTCTTC.

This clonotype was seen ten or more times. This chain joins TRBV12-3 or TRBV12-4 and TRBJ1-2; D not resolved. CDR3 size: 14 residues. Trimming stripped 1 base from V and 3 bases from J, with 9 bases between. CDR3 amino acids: CASSLGQLYYGYTF. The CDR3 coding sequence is TGTGCCAGCAGTTTAGGACAACTTTACTATGGCTACACCTTC.

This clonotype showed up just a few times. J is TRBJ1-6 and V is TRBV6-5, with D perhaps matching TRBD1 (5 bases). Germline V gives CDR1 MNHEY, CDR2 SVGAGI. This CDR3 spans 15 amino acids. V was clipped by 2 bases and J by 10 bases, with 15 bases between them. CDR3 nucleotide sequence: TGTGCCAGCAGTTACCAGACGAGTACAGGATCACCCCTCCACTTT. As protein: CASSYQTSTGSPLHF.

The CDR3 spells CASSLILAGNYEQYF. In DNA, the CDR3 is TGTGCCAGCAGCTTAATACTAGCGGGTAACTACGAGCAGTACTTC. The chain carries TRBV7-2 and TRBJ2-7, with 9 bases identical to TRBD2. V was pared by 2 bases and J by 3 bases, with 5 bases of the junction left unmatched. Germline V CDR1 and CDR2: SGHTA, FQGNSA. The CDR3 covers 15 residues.

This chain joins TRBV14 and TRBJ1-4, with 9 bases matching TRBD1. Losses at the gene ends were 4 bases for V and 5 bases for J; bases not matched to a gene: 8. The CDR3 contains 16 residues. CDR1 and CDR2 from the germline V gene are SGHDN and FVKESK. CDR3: CASSRIRDRENEKLFF. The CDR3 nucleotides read TGTGCCAGCAGCCGAATCCGGGACAGGGAAAATGAAAAACTGTTTTTT.

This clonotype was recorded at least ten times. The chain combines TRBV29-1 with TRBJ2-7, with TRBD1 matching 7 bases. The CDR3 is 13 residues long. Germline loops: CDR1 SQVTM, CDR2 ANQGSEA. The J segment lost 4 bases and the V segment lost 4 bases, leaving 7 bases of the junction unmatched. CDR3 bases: TGCAGCGTTGGACAGGGATCATGGTACGAGCAGTACTTC. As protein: CSVGQGSWYEQYF.

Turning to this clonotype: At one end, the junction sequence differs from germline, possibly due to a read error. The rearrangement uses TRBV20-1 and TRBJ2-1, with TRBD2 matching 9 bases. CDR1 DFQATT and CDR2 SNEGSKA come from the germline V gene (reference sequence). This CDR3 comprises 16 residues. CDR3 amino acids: CCAITSGPSSYNEQFF. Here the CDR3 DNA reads TGCTGTGCTATAACTAGCGGGCCAAGCTCCTACAATGAGCAGTTCTTC.